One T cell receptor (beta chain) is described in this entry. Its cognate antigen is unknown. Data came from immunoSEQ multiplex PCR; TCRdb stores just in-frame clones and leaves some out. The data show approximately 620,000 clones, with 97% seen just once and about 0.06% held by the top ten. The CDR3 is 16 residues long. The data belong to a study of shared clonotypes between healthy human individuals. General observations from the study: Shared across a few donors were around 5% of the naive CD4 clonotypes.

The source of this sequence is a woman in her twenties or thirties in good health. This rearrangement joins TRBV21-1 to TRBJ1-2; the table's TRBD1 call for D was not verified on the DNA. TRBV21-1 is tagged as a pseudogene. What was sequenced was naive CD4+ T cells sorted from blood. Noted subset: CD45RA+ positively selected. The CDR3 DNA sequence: TGTGCCAGCAGCAACGGCAGGGCTGGTTGGAACTATGGCTACACCTTC. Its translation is CASSNGRAGWNYGYTF.